Listed below are T cell receptor beta chains from one sample, sequenced in a study of vaccination effects on CD4 cells after COVID-19. No antigen has been assigned to these receptors. Sequencing was performed with immunoSEQ multiplex PCR; in TCRdb, only in-frame clones are kept and a portion is missing. The data hold about 41,000 clones, with under 85% observed a single time. The sequencing used CD4+ T cells from PBMCs cultured with HCoV-NL63 spike peptides, collected before COVID-19 vaccination. These receptor sequences come from a human donor who received a COVID-19 vaccine. Each CDR3 is given with its conserved first and last residue. D genes are given only for firm matches. Part of the rows lack a size; the others show once, few, many or a class for expanded clones.

>TRBV10-3|NA|NA|TRBJ1-1
TGTGCCATCAGTGAGTCTCCAGGATCGAACACTGAAGCTTTCTTT
CAISESPGSNTEAFF
>TRBV5-1|TRBD1|NA|TRBJ1-1
TGCGCCAGCAGCCGCACAGGGGACACTGAAGCTTTCTTT
CASSRTGDTEAFF
>TRBV7-2|TRBD1|NA|TRBJ1-1
TGTGCCAGCAGCAGTACAGGGGGCCTTGGCACTGAAGCTTTCTTT
CASSSTGGLGTEAFF
>TRBV24-1|NA|NA|TRBJ2-5
TGTGCCACCAGTGATAACCAAGAGACCCAGTACTTC
CATSDNQETQYF
>TRBV18|NA|once|TRBJ2-3
TGTGCCAGCTCACTAGCGGGACAGGGAGCAGATACGCAGTATTTT
CASSLAGQGADTQYF
>TRBV11-3|NA|NA|TRBJ2-3
TGTGCCAGCAGCTTAGGTGTCCAGGGACTGGGAGATACGCAGTATTTT
CASSLGVQGLGDTQYF
>TRBV5-1|NA|NA|TRBJ1-3
TGCGCCAGCAGCCCGGACAGCTCTGGAAACACCATATATTTT
CASSPDSSGNTIYF
>TRBV7-3|NA|NA|TRBJ1-1
TGTGCCAGCAGCCCCGGAAAGAACACTGAAGCTTTCTTT
CASSPGKNTEAFF
>TRBV27|NA|NA|TRBJ1-4
TGTGCCAGCAGTTTACAGTCAGGAGGTGAAAAACTGTTTTTT
CASSLQSGGEKLFF
>TRBV9|NA|once|TRBJ2-5
TGTGCCAGCAGCGTAGATCCCGGGGCGAGGGGAGAGACCCAGTACTTC
CASSVDPGARGETQYF
>TRBV15|TRBD1|NA|TRBJ1-5
TGTGCCACCAGAGCTGAAGGGACAGGCATTTATCAGCCCCAGCATTTT
CATRAEGTGIYQPQHF
>TRBV5-1|NA|NA|TRBJ2-1
TGCGCCAGCAGCTTGGATTCCGCCTACAATGAGCAGTTCTTC
CASSLDSAYNEQFF
>TRBV5-1|TRBD1|NA|TRBJ1-2
TGCGCCAGCAGATATCAGGGGGAGCCTTCCTATGGCTACACCTTC
CASRYQGEPSYGYTF
>TRBV4-2|TRBD2|NA|TRBJ2-1
TGTGCCAGCAGCCAAGCGTTAGCGGGGGGCAAATACAATGAGCAGTTCTTC
CASSQALAGGKYNEQFF
>TRBV9|TRBD1|NA|TRBJ2-6
TGTGCCAGCAGCGTAGTGACAGGGGCGGTTGGGGCCAACGTCCTGACTTTC
CASSVVTGAVGANVLTF
>TRBV29-1|NA|NA|TRBJ1-2
TGCAGCGTTGTGCCCCCGGGACACACGAACTATGGCTACACCTTC
CSVVPPGHTNYGYTF
>TRBV7-8|TRBD2|NA|TRBJ2-3
TGTGCCAGCAGGCCTAAAGGACTAGCGGCAGATACGCAGTATTTT
CASRPKGLAADTQYF
>TRBV9|TRBD1|NA|TRBJ2-5
TGTGCCAGTGGGGAGACAGGGCTATTGGGGGAGACCCAGTACTTC
CASGETGLLGETQYF
>TRBV10-1|TRBD1|NA|TRBJ2-1
TGCGCCAGCAGTGAGTCTGGGACAGCCCGGCCGAGTGAGCAGTTCTTC
CASSESGTARPSEQFF
>TRBV10-2|TRBD1|once|TRBJ1-1
TGCGCCAGCAGTGACCCTCCCGGGACAGGGGGGAACACTGAAGCTTTCTTT
CASSDPPGTGGNTEAFF
>TRBV19|TRBD2|NA|TRBJ2-1
TGTGCCACCATAGCGGGGGGGCGCAATGAGCAGTTCTTC
CATIAGGRNEQFF
>TRBV30|NA|NA|TRBJ2-3
TGTGCCTGGAGTTGGGGAAGGGACTCAGGCACAGATACGCAGTATTTT
CAWSWGRDSGTDTQYF
>TRBV5-4|TRBD1|NA|TRBJ1-2
TGTGCCAGCAGCTTAAAATCAATGGGACAGGGTAGGGGCTACACCTTC
CASSLKSMGQGRGYTF
>TRBV5-5|NA|NA|TRBJ1-5
TGTGCCAGCAGCTTACTAGGGGGTTCCCGCCAGCCCCAGCATTTT
CASSLLGGSRQPQHF
>TRBV15|TRBD1|NA|TRBJ2-2
TGTGCCACCAGCAAAAACAGGGGGCTAAGCGGGGAGCTGTTTTTT
CATSKNRGLSGELFF
>TRBV5-5|NA|NA|TRBJ2-2
TGTGCCAGCAGCTTTAACACCGGGGAGCTGTTTTTT
CASSFNTGELFF
>TRBV6-6|TRBD1|NA|TRBJ1-2
TGTGCCAGCAGTACGGGACAGAACTATGGCTACACCTTC
CASSTGQNYGYTF
>TRBV6-5|NA|NA|TRBJ1-1
TGTGCCAGCGCGGCCGGGGCTGGTGAAGCTTTCTTT
CASAAGAGEAFF
>TRBV4-1|TRBD1|NA|TRBJ2-5
TGCGCCAGCAGCCGTATTTTAGGCAGGGGGCATTGGGAGACCCAGTACTTC
CASSRILGRGHWETQYF
>TRBV5-6|NA|NA|TRBJ1-1
TGTGCCAGCAGCCTGGACAGAATGAACACTGAAGCTTTCTTT
CASSLDRMNTEAFF
>TRBV29-1|NA|NA|TRBJ2-3
TGCAGCGTGAGACTAGAGGGCCCAGATACGCAGTATTTT
CSVRLEGPDTQYF
>TRBV30|TRBD2|NA|TRBJ2-3
TGTGCCTGGAGTTTCCCGGGGGGGCTCGCAGATACGCAGTATTTT
CAWSFPGGLADTQYF
>TRBV6-5|NA|NA|TRBJ1-1
TGTGCCAGCACTTGGACTTCTGGAGCTTTCTTT
CASTWTSGAFF
>TRBV5-5|NA|NA|TRBJ1-6
TGTGCCAGCAGCTTGGCCGGGGGCAATTCACCCCTCCACTTT
CASSLAGGNSPLHF
>TRBV24-1|TRBD1|NA|TRBJ1-3
TGTGCCACCAGTGATCCGGGACAGGACGGAAACACCATATATTTT
CATSDPGQDGNTIYF
>TRBV28|TRBD1|NA|TRBJ2-1
TGTGCCAGCAGTTCCTTAGGACAGGGATCCTACAATGAGCAGTTCTTC
CASSSLGQGSYNEQFF
>TRBV19|TRBD1|NA|TRBJ1-2
TGTGCCAGTAGCCACGACAGGGGGGAGAACTATGGCTACACCTTC
CASSHDRGENYGYTF
>TRBV6-5|NA|NA|TRBJ2-5
TGTGCCAGCAGTTACGGCCCACTAGCCCGGGAGACCCAGTACTTC
CASSYGPLARETQYF
>TRBV6-5|NA|NA|TRBJ1-3
TGTGCCAGCAGTTACTTAGCTACTGGAAACACCATATATTTT
CASSYLATGNTIYF
>TRBV7-2|NA|NA|TRBJ1-1
TGTGCCAGCAGCTTAAGTTGGGACGGATACACTGAAGCTTTCTTT
CASSLSWDGYTEAFF
>TRBV7-8|TRBD2|NA|TRBJ2-1
TGTGCCAGCAGCTGGAGACGTAGGGGGTTTAATAGCGGGGTGTCCTACAATGAGCAGTTCTTC
CASSWRRRGFNSGVSYNEQFF
>TRBV6-2/TRBV6-3|NA|NA|TRBJ1-1
TGTGCCAGCAGTCGGGACGACACTGAAGCTTTCTTT
CASSRDDTEAFF
>TRBV2|NA|NA|TRBJ1-1
TGTGCCAGCTCTAATCGGGGGGGGAGAGCTGAAGCTTTCTTT
CASSNRGGRAEAFF
>TRBV6-5|TRBD1|NA|TRBJ1-5
TGTGCCAGCAAAATACTACAGGGGAACCAGCCCCAGCATTTT
CASKILQGNQPQHF
>TRBV5-8|NA|few|TRBJ1-6
TGTGCCAGCAGCGTAAAACCGGGTTCCCCTGGCTCCTATAATTCACCCCTCCACTTT
CASSVKPGSPGSYNSPLHF
>TRBV1|NA|NA|TRBJ1-2
TGCACCAGCGCCCCTGGGGAATACAACTATGGCTACACCTTC
CTSAPGEYNYGYTF
>TRBV12-5|TRBD2|NA|TRBJ2-2
TGTGCTAGTGGTTTGGTTTTAGCGGGGGCCGGGGAGCTGTTTTTT
CASGLVLAGAGELFF
>TRBV6-4|NA|few|TRBJ1-1
TGTGCCAGCAGTCCCGATGTGATGAACACTGAAGCTTTCTTT
CASSPDVMNTEAFF
>TRBV18|NA|NA|TRBJ1-4
TGTGCCAGCTCACCACGAGAGGGTGTAGGTGAAAAACTGTTTTTT
CASSPREGVGEKLFF
>TRBV6-1|TRBD1|once|TRBJ1-4
TGTGCCAGCAGTGAAATACCGACAGGGATGAATGAAAAACTGTTTTTT
CASSEIPTGMNEKLFF
>TRBV7-8|TRBD1|few|TRBJ1-5
TGTGCCAGCAGCTTAGGACAGGGACTAGGGCAGCCCCAGCATTTT
CASSLGQGLGQPQHF
>TRBV15|NA|once|TRBJ1-1
TGTGCCACCAGCAGAGTTCAGGGCTCTGAAGCTTTCTTT
CATSRVQGSEAFF
>TRBV5-1|NA|NA|TRBJ2-2
TGCGCCAGCACCCTTGAAACATACACCGGGGAGCTGTTTTTT
CASTLETYTGELFF
>TRBV5-1|NA|medium-sized|TRBJ1-1
TGCGCCAGCAGCTACTACAGGAAGAACACTGAAGCTTTCTTT
CASSYYRKNTEAFF